The 10 T cell receptor beta chains presented below share a single source sample, sequenced in a study of cytomegalovirus exposure and HLA in healthy donors (dated by TCRdb to about 2017). The library was built by means of the immunoSEQ multiplex PCR assay. The multiplex PCR relied on a mix of 60 forward primers for TCR Vbeta segments and 13 reverse primers for TCR Jbeta segments. Not all clones reach the TCRdb copy of this immuneACCESS table, which keeps in-frame sequences only. Checked studies attribute under half of the gap to unresolved V genes and leave the rest unexplained. Counted in this sample were 50,000 to 60,000 clones; roughly 80% of them appeared once. The ten biggest clones cover about 2.5% of the sample. Sequencing was done on a sample of PBMCs. All receptors come from a woman in her 40s in good health and CMV-seropositive.

The chain recombines TRBV30 with TRBJ1-5, with a tentative D call TRBD1 (5 bases). This CDR3 has 12 residues. The V end was cut by 1 base, the J end by 11 bases, with 12 bases between. The germline V gene encodes CDR1 GTSNPN and CDR2 SVGIG (reference sequence). CDR3: CAWSGGGSAQHF. Here the CDR3 DNA reads TGTGCCTGGAGTGGGGGGGGGTCAGCCCAGCATTTT.

The chain is built from TRBV18 and TRBJ1-5; no firm D call. CDR1 is KGHSH and CDR2 is LQKENI in the germline V gene. The CDR3 is made up of 12 amino acids. Trimming shortened V by 2 bases and J by 5 bases, and 4 bases separated the two germline ends. CDR3: CASSPTDQPQHF. The CDR3 DNA reads as TGTGCCAGCTCACCAACAGATCAGCCCCAGCATTTT.

The CDR3 DNA sequence: TGTGCCAGTAGTCGCCCGGACTATGGCTACACCTTC. It yields the protein CASSRPDYGYTF. The chain employs TRBV19 and TRBJ1-2; D remains unclear. The CDR3 length is 12 residues. Germline CDR1 is LNHDA and CDR2 is SQIVND (reference sequence). Deletions cut 5 bases from V and 3 bases from J, with 7 bases between. The whole variable domain, remainder taken from reference TRBV19 and TRBJ1-2, is DGGITQSPKYLFRKEGQNVTLSCEQNLNHDAMYWYRQDPGQGLRLIYYSQIVNDFQKGDIAEGYSVSREKKESFPLTVTSAQKNPTAFYLCASSRPDYGYTFGSGTRLTVV.

CDR3 sequence: CASSPSGTYNTEAFF. The CDR3 DNA reads TGTGCCAGCTCACCATCCGGGACATACAACACTGAAGCTTTCTTT. The rearrangement links TRBV18 to TRBJ1-1; TRBD1 might be the D (6 bases). Germline V gene data show CDR1 as KGHSH and CDR2 as LQKENI. V was trimmed by 2 bases and J by 2 bases, leaving 12 bases between them. The CDR3 covers 15 residues.

The chain joins TRBV2 to TRBJ1-4; possibly TRBD1 for D (5 bases). The germline V gene has CDR1 SNHLY and CDR2 FYNNEI. CDR3 length: 16 amino acids. Between the trimmed V and J ends, which lost 6 bases and 2 bases, there was a span of 16 bases. DNA for the CDR3: TGTGCCAGCAGCCGGGCCGGGGGTACCACTAATGAAAAACTGTTTTTT. Residues: CASSRAGGTTNEKLFF.

This clone is a singleton in its sample. The J gene is TRBJ1-5, the V gene TRBV19, with D possibly matching TRBD1 (6 bases). V gave up 8 bases and J gave up 1 base, with 12 bases separating them. CDR3 length equals 14 residues. Germline assignment: CDR1 LNHDA and CDR2 SQIVND (reference sequence). CDR3 amino acids: CASLRTASNQPQHF. The CDR3 DNA reads TGTGCCAGTCTAAGGACAGCGAGCAATCAGCCCCAGCATTTT.

The chain joins TRBV7-8 to TRBJ1-5; a weak D match, TRBD1 (5 bases). Germline-derived CDR1 and CDR2 are SGHVS and FQNEAQ. This CDR3 has 14 amino acids. The ends were cut back, 2 bases at V and 7 bases at J, with 12 bases in the middle. The CDR3, as DNA: TGTGCCAGCAGCTTATCCAGGGAAGTGCAGCCCCAGCATTTT. This gives the protein CASSLSREVQPQHF.

The chain links TRBV19 to TRBJ2-1, with TRBD2 identical over 8 bases. CDR1 is LNHDA and CDR2 is SQIVND in the germline V gene (reference sequence). CDR3 size: 14 residues. J gave up 9 bases and V 1 base, and 5 bases lay outside the gene matches. The CDR3 region is CASSIVLAVVEQFF. Written as DNA, the CDR3 is TGTGCCAGTAGTATAGTACTAGCGGTTGTTGAGCAGTTCTTC.

This chain joins TRBV30 and TRBJ2-5; possibly TRBD2 for D (5 bases). Trimming shortened V by 3 bases and J by 1 base, and 12 bases separated the two germline ends. Germline CDR1 and CDR2: GTSNPN and SVGIG (reference sequence). The CDR3 runs to 14 residues. This CDR3 is CAWSFTGFQETQYF. The CDR3 DNA sequence: TGTGCCTGGAGCTTCACGGGGTTCCAAGAGACCCAGTACTTC.

The chain couples TRBV20-1 to TRBJ2-5; D perhaps matches TRBD1 (5 bases). The CDR3 is 11 residues long. Germline CDR1 and CDR2: DFQATT and SNEGSKA (reference sequence). Trimming shortened V by 5 bases and J by 4 bases, and 8 bases separated the two germline ends. The CDR3 spells CSAGQGETQYF. The CDR3 region has the DNA TGCAGTGCTGGACAAGGAGAGACCCAGTACTTC.